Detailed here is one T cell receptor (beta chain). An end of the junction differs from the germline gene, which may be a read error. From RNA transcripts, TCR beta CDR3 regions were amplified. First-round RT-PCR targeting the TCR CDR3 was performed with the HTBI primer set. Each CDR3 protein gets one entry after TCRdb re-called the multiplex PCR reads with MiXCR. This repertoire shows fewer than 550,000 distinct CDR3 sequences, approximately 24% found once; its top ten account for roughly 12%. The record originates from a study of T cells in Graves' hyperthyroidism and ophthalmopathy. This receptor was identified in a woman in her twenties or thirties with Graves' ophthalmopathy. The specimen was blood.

The CDR3: CASSLRPRPANTESFF. CDR3 sequence (DNA): TGTGCCAGCAGCTTGAGGCCCAGGCCCGCGAACACTGAATCTTTCTTT. This chain uses TRBV11-2 with TRBJ1-1; unclear D gene. The germline gives CDR1 SGHAT, CDR2 FQNNGV. The CDR3 consists of 16 residues.